This T cell receptor (beta chain) originates from a study of blood T cell repertoires in COVID-19. Trimming removed 4 bases from V and 7 bases from J, with 17 bases in between. Germline V gene data show CDR1 as SGHTA and CDR2 as FQGNSA. The CDR3 is made up of 14 amino acids. The table lists this clone with a count of one. Generated by immunoSEQ multiplex PCR, the TCRdb table keeps only in-frame clones and is missing some. This table holds roughly 290,000 clones, about 85% found once. During active infection, Seattle patients enrolled and were then monitored through disease. The source material was peripheral blood. The origin of this receptor is a human donor with COVID-19, enrolled during active disease. The donor label of this sample is uncertain. The rearrangement uses TRBV7-2 and TRBJ2-7; a weak D match, TRBD1 (5 bases). CDR3 bases: TGTGCCAGCAGCTCTCAGGGTGACCGATTAGAGCAGTACTTC. Its translation is CASSSQGDRLEQYF. Full variable domain (remainder filled in from reference TRBV7-2 and TRBJ2-7): GAGVSQSPSNKVTEKGKDVELRCDPISGHTALYWYRQSLGQGLEFLIYFQGNSAPDKSGLPSDRFSAERTGGSVSTLTIQRTQQEDSAVYLCASSSQGDRLEQYFGPGTRLTVT.